This TCR beta chain was captured in a study of human T cells and chemical hapten exposure. Study outcomes and limitations: DPC sensitization produced no change in TCRs with frequency above 1 in 1000. Expanded TCRs were compared with controls, and the expanded TCRs formed significantly more large CDR3 similarity clusters.

Time point: patch test 1, 2 weeks after DPC sensitization. Treatment given: therapeutic diphenylcyclopropenone sensitization with weekly scalp DPC. Total RNA was isolated from whole blood that had not been fractionated. Suited to DPC and affected by alopecia, the donors ranged from 18 to 70 years old. TCRdb re-derived calls from the RACE reads in MiXCR, one entry per CDR3 protein. The sample holds some 43,000 distinct CDR3 sequences, 3% to 4% seen once. The table lists this clonotype with many counts. The target antigen is unknown. CDR3 length: 14 residues. Looked up from germline, CDR1 is MDHEN and CDR2 is SYDVKM. V was clipped by 4 bases and J by 6 bases, with 14 bases between them.

The input for sequencing was whole blood, taken in connection with sensitization to the hapten diphenylcyclopropenone (DPC). The clonotype originates from a man aged 45-65 years with alopecia areata. Some clones in this sample may be carry-over from other donors' samples. The rearrangement joins TRBV28 to TRBJ2-3; D remains unclear. In DNA form, the CDR3 reads TGTGCCAGCAGTTCAACGGAAGGTACGGATACGCAGTATTTT. It encodes CASSSTEGTDTQYF.